The 18 T cell receptor beta chains below were found in one sample sequenced in a study of shared clonotypes between healthy human individuals. Here immunoSEQ multiplex PCR was the method, and the copy in TCRdb shows in-frame clones only, minus some. The table includes about 1.5 million clones, around 98% detected once. Sample: naive CD4+ T cells sorted from blood. Subset given: CD45RA+ positively selected. Receptor source: a man aged 25 to 40 in good health.

The rearrangement uses TRBV5-4 and TRBJ1-1; 9 nucleotides match TRBD1. J was trimmed by 1 base and V by 6 bases; bases with no gene match: 10. Germline CDR1 is SGHNT and CDR2 is YYREEE (reference sequence). The CDR3 loop spans 16 amino acids. CDR3 in DNA: TGTGCCAGCATGCACCGACAGGGGGGGAGGAACACTGAAGCTTTCTTT. Translated, it gives CASMHRQGGRNTEAFF.

The rearrangement uses TRBV29-1 and TRBJ2-1; D might be TRBD2 (6 bases). V lost 5 bases to trimming and J lost 0 bases, with 11 bases between them. The CDR3 is 14 amino acids. The germline gives CDR1 SQVTM, CDR2 ANQGSEA. The CDR3 here is CSVFGGISYNEQFF. The CDR3 region has the DNA TGCAGCGTTTTTGGGGGGATCTCCTACAATGAGCAGTTCTTC.

V gene TRBV7-9 combines with J gene TRBJ2-7; 8 bases align to TRBD2. The CDR3 extends over 16 amino acids. With V trimmed by 6 bases and J by 4 bases, 14 bases remained unmatched. Germline lookup yields CDR1 SEHNR and CDR2 FQNEAQ (reference sequence). CDR3: CASRGGRSGNGYEQYF. In DNA form, the CDR3 reads TGTGCCAGCAGGGGGGGTCGTAGCGGGAACGGTTACGAGCAGTACTTC.

The chain recombines TRBV30 with TRBJ2-1; TRBD1 is a possible D gene (6 bases). With 5 bases removed from V and 9 bases from J, the gap between germline ends came to 11 bases. Germline CDR1 and CDR2: GTSNPN and SVGIG (reference sequence). CDR3 length: 11 amino acids. In DNA, the CDR3 is TGTGCCTGGGACAGGACGTTTGAGCAGTTCTTC. Protein: CAWDRTFEQFF.

This CDR3 reads CASNIVGVGNQPQHF. DNA for the CDR3: TGTGCCAGCAATATAGTCGGGGTTGGCAATCAGCCCCAGCATTTT. The genes are TRBV6-6 and TRBJ1-5; D is undetermined. Germline lookup yields CDR1 MNHNY and CDR2 SVGAGI (reference sequence). The CDR3 totals 15 residues. Trimming took 7 bases from V and 2 from J, leaving 15 bases between them.

This clone was observed a single time. This chain uses TRBV29-1 with TRBJ1-5; D is undetermined. This CDR3 spans 12 amino acids. Trimming took off 4 bases at V and 3 bases at J, with 7 bases between the two ends. Germline assignment: CDR1 SQVTM and CDR2 ANQGSEA. The CDR3 nucleotides are TGCAGCGTTGCCAAGGACAATCAGCCCCAGCATTTT. Amino acid sequence: CSVAKDNQPQHF.

V is TRBV11-3 and J is TRBJ2-5, with D possibly being TRBD2 (5 bases). This CDR3 contains 14 residues. Trimming stripped 5 bases from V and 2 bases from J, with 12 bases between. The germline V gene encodes CDR1 SGHNT and CDR2 YENEEA. The chain's CDR3 is CASSDWTEQETQYF. The CDR3 DNA is TGTGCCAGCAGCGATTGGACTGAACAAGAGACCCAGTACTTC.

This sequence joins TRBV5-1 and TRBJ2-7, with a tentative D call TRBD1 (6 bases). The germline gives CDR1 SGHRS, CDR2 YFSETQ. Trimming shortened V by 4 bases and J by 7 bases, and 12 bases separated the two germline ends. The length of the CDR3 is 12 residues. CDR3 nucleotide sequence: TGCGCCAGCAGCCCGGGACACTCAGAGCAGTACTTC. Translation gives CASSPGHSEQYF.

To note about this clone: In the same sample, other DNA sequences code for this CDR3. The J gene is TRBJ1-5, the V gene TRBV6-5; D call uncertain. The V gene lost 0 bases and the J gene lost 1 base, with 4 bases spanning the gap. This CDR3 has 14 residues. The V gene's germline CDR1 is MNHEY and CDR2 SVGAGI. DNA for the CDR3: TGTGCCAGCAGTTACTCGGGGAGCAATCAGCCCCAGCATTTT. It codes for CASSYSGSNQPQHF.

The chain carries TRBV7-3 and TRBJ2-1; no definite D call. CDR3 size: 13 residues. V was pared by 3 bases and J by 10 bases, with 13 bases between. Germline V gene sequence: CDR1 SGHTA, CDR2 FQGTGA. The CDR3 DNA reads TGTGCCAGCAGCTTGAGCCCGGCACAGGAGCAGTTCTTC. Translated: CASSLSPAQEQFF.

DNA of the CDR3: TGTGCCAGCAGCCCGCGAGAGATCCAAGAGACCCAGTACTTC. Encoded protein: CASSPREIQETQYF. This rearrangement joins TRBV28 to TRBJ2-5; D call uncertain. Trimming cost V 6 bases and J 1 base, with 12 bases left between them. Germline CDR1 reads MDHEN; CDR2 reads SYDVKM. CDR3 size: 14 residues.

This clone was observed a single time. J is TRBJ2-7 and V is TRBV14, with no clear D. The CDR3 totals 12 residues. Germline V gives CDR1 SGHDN, CDR2 FVKESK. V was trimmed by 2 bases and J by 1 base, leaving 3 bases between them. CDR3 protein: CASSQRSYEQYF. Here the CDR3 DNA reads TGTGCCAGCAGCCAACGGTCCTACGAGCAGTACTTC.

The DNA for the CDR3 is TGCGCCAGCAGCTTGGAGGCCTTCTCTGGGGCCAACGTCCTGACTTTC. Residues: CASSLEAFSGANVLTF. J is TRBJ2-6 and V is TRBV5-1; D is uncertain. Trimming removed 0 bases from V and 0 bases from J, with 7 bases in between. CDR1 and CDR2 (germline): SGHRS, YFSETQ. This CDR3 contains 16 residues.

The chain is built from TRBV30 and TRBJ2-7, with 10 bases aligning to TRBD1. V trimming: 6 bases; J trimming: 5 bases; junction bases outside the gene matches: 4. Germline V CDR1 and CDR2: GTSNPN, SVGIG (reference sequence). The CDR3 is made up of 12 amino acids. CDR3 in amino acids: CACDRGPHEQYF. DNA of the CDR3: TGTGCCTGTGACAGGGGGCCCCACGAGCAGTACTTC.

The CDR3 region is CASNRAYSNQPQHF. CDR3 in DNA: TGTGCCAGCAATAGGGCCTATAGCAATCAGCCCCAGCATTTT. The chain carries TRBV14 and TRBJ1-5; no reliable D call. V lost 7 bases to trimming and J lost 0 bases, with 10 bases between them. The length of the CDR3 is 14 residues. Looked up from germline, CDR1 is SGHDN and CDR2 is FVKESK.

The rearrangement uses TRBV28 and TRBJ1-4; D unclear. V lost 5 bases and J 5 bases, leaving 12 bases between the germline ends. This CDR3 is 14 amino acids long. Per the germline V gene, CDR1 is MDHEN and CDR2 is SYDVKM. The CDR3 coding sequence is TGTGCCAGCAGTCCTAACAGACCGAATGAAAAACTGTTTTTT. This encodes CASSPNRPNEKLFF. Full variable domain (missing parts from reference TRBV28 and TRBJ1-4): DVKVTQSSRYLVKRTGEKVFLECVQDMDHENMFWYRQDPGLGLRLIYFSYDVKMKEKGDIPEGYSVSREKKERFSLILESASTNQTSMYLCASSPNRPNEKLFFGSGTQLSVL.

The chain employs TRBV4-3 and TRBJ1-5; D uncertain. Germline CDR1 is LGHNA and CDR2 is YSLEER. This CDR3 spans 15 amino acids. V gave up 1 base and J gave up 7 bases, with 14 bases separating them. The CDR3 DNA follows: TGCGCCAGCAGCCAAGTGTCAGGAAGCAGGCAGCCCCAGCATTTT. It is translated as CASSQVSGSRQPQHF.

The V and J genes are TRBV18 and TRBJ2-3, with no clear D. The CDR3 consists of 18 residues. The V end lost 5 bases, the J end lost 2 bases, and 23 bases lay between the germline ends. The germline V gene has CDR1 KGHSH and CDR2 LQKENI. The DNA for the CDR3 is TGTGCCAGCTCAAGCCTACCCCGAAGAGTTTCCCCCACAGATACGCAGTATTTT. This encodes CASSSLPRRVSPTDTQYF. The whole variable domain, filled in from reference TRBV18 and TRBJ2-3, reads NAGVMQNPRHLVRRRGQEARLRCSPMKGHSHVYWYRQLPEEGLKFMVYLQKENIIDESGMPKERFSAEFPKEGPSILRIQQVVRGDSAAYFCASSSLPRRVSPTDTQYFGPGTRLTVL.